These 12 T cell receptor beta chains originate from one sample sequenced in a study of cytomegalovirus exposure and HLA in healthy donors. Both 60 Vbeta primers and 13 Jbeta primers went into the PCR. Sequenced by immunoSEQ multiplex PCR; TCRdb stores in-frame clones only, minus some. The table records about 170,000 clones, about 85% of them present only once. Sequencing was done on a sample of PBMCs. These receptors were collected from a woman in her 50s in good health and CMV-seropositive.

This clone has a single count. The rearrangement uses TRBV19 and TRBJ2-7; 7 bases match TRBD2. In germline, CDR1 is LNHDA, CDR2 SQIVND (reference sequence). This CDR3 is 14 amino acids long. The J segment lost 6 bases and the V segment lost 7 bases, leaving 12 bases of the junction unmatched. CDR3 bases: TGTGCCAGTACTTTTGATTTGTGGGAGGGCGAGCAGTACTTC. Translation gives CASTFDLWEGEQYF. The variable domain in full, with the rest retrieved from reference TRBV19 and TRBJ2-7, is DGGITQSPKYLFRKEGQNVTLSCEQNLNHDAMYWYRQDPGQGLRLIYYSQIVNDFQKGDIAEGYSVSREKKESFPLTVTSAQKNPTAFYLCASTFDLWEGEQYFGPGTRLTVT.

The V call is TRBV19, the J call TRBJ2-3; D may be TRBD1 (8 bases). Between the trimmed V and J ends, which lost 5 bases and 1 base, there was a span of 13 bases. The germline V gene encodes CDR1 LNHDA and CDR2 SQIVND (reference sequence). The CDR3 sequence is 15 residues long. DNA of the CDR3: TGTGCCAGTAGTGGACAGGGACTACGCACAGATACGCAGTATTTT. Protein product: CASSGQGLRTDTQYF.

The genes are TRBV5-1 and TRBJ1-6; D gene ambiguous. Germline V gene sequence: CDR1 SGHRS, CDR2 YFSETQ. The CDR3 sequence is 12 residues long. V shed 3 bases and J shed 7 bases, with 5 bases lying between them. As DNA, the CDR3 is TGCGCCAGCAGCTCGGGAAATTCACCCCTCCACTTT. Translation: CASSSGNSPLHF. Using reference TRBV5-1 and TRBJ1-6 for the parts outside the CDR3, the full variable domain is KAGVTQTPRYLIKTRGQQVTLSCSPISGHRSVSWYQQTPGQGLQFLFEYFSETQRNKGNFPGRFSGRQFSNSRSEMNVSTLELGDSALYLCASSSGNSPLHFGNGTRLTVT.

The chain uses TRBV4-2 and TRBJ1-1; 7 nucleotides agree with TRBD1. Germline V lookup: CDR1 LGHNA, CDR2 YNFKEQ. The CDR3 sequence is 16 residues long. The V and J ends lost 8 bases and 4 bases, in that order; junction bases with no gene match: 16. The DNA for the CDR3 is TGTGCCAGCCGCCGACAGGGTTTATTTTCGGGCACTGAAGCTTTCTTT. Translated: CASRRQGLFSGTEAFF.

The J gene is TRBJ1-2, the V gene TRBV6-5; TRBD1 agrees at 9 bases. CDR3 size: 14 residues. V gave up 5 bases and J gave up 3 bases; unmatched junction bases: 4. In germline, CDR1 is MNHEY, CDR2 SVGAGI. The CDR3 loop reads CASSNRGRDYGYTF. CDR3 coding DNA: TGTGCCAGCAGTAACAGGGGGCGGGACTATGGCTACACCTTC.

This clone was counted once. The V and J genes are TRBV19 and TRBJ2-7; TRBD2 agrees at 8 bases. There are 15 residues in the CDR3. Per germline, CDR1 LNHDA and CDR2 SQIVND (reference sequence). J was trimmed by 2 bases and V by 1 base; bases with no gene match: 4. The CDR3 reads CASSIAGLGAYEQYF. CDR3 nucleotide sequence: TGTGCCAGTAGTATAGCGGGACTAGGGGCCTACGAGCAGTACTTC.

The rearrangement uses TRBV5-5 and TRBJ1-2, with D possibly TRBD1 on 5 matching bases. The CDR3 runs 16 residues. Germline CDR1 is SGHKS and CDR2 is YYEKEE (reference sequence). V was trimmed by 3 bases and J by 4 bases, leaving 19 bases between them. The CDR3 DNA follows: TGTGCCAGCAGCTCCGGACCTGGGGCAAGGGTCTATGGCTACACCTTC. It translates to CASSSGPGARVYGYTF.

Here the CDR3 DNA reads TGTGCCAGCAACCAACCCGGGACAGGGGAATTGTCCTACACCTTC. Residues: CASNQPGTGELSYTF. This rearrangement joins TRBV11-2 to TRBJ1-2, with TRBD1 identical over 10 bases. This CDR3 comprises 15 residues. CDR1 is SGHAT and CDR2 is FQNNGV in the germline V gene. Trimming at V came to 7 bases and at J to 10 bases, leaving 15 bases not matched to a gene.

The genes are TRBV29-1 and TRBJ2-5; tentatively, D is TRBD1 (8 bases). V dropped 6 bases and J dropped 1 base, with 24 bases sitting between them. Germline V gives CDR1 SQVTM, CDR2 ANQGSEA. The CDR3 spans 17 residues. In DNA form, the CDR3 reads TGCAGCGTCGGGTCCTTGGGTACAGGGGGGGCCCAAGAGACCCAGTACTTC. It translates to CSVGSLGTGGAQETQYF.

J is TRBJ2-1 and V is TRBV25-1; D remains ambiguous. CDR1 is MGHDK and CDR2 is SYGVNS in the germline V gene. V was cut by 5 bases and J by 9 bases, with 5 bases left in between. The CDR3 extends over 10 amino acids. CDR3 sequence reads: CASSRGEQFF. The CDR3, as DNA: TGTGCCAGCAGTCGAGGTGAGCAGTTCTTC.

V gene TRBV7-2 combines with J gene TRBJ1-1; the match to TRBD1 covers 11 bases. CDR3 length: 15 residues. Trimming took 8 bases from V and 2 from J; bases not matched to a gene: 7. CDR1 and CDR2 from the germline V gene are SGHTA and FQGNSA. CDR3 sequence reads: CASRLGQGANTEAFF. CDR3 nucleotide sequence: TGTGCCAGCCGCCTAGGACAGGGGGCCAACACTGAAGCTTTCTTT.

A single count supports this clone. V usage is TRBV12-5 and J usage is TRBJ1-6; tentative D call: TRBD1 (6 bases). The CDR3 loop spans 19 amino acids. Trimming cost V 2 bases and J 3 bases, with 20 bases left between them. The V gene's germline CDR1 is LGHNT and CDR2 FRNRAP. The CDR3 region has the DNA TGTGCTAGTGGTTTGCCCCCCCACAGGGCGGGCAACTATAATTCACCCCTCCACTTT. Amino acid sequence: CASGLPPHRAGNYNSPLHF. The full variable domain, with the rest looked up from reference TRBV12-5 and TRBJ1-6, is DARVTQTPRHKVTEMGQEVTMRCQPILGHNTVFWYRQTMMQGLELLAYFRNRAPLDDSGMPKDRFSAEMPDATLATLKIQPSEPRDSAVYFCASGLPPHRAGNYNSPLHFGNGTRLTVT.